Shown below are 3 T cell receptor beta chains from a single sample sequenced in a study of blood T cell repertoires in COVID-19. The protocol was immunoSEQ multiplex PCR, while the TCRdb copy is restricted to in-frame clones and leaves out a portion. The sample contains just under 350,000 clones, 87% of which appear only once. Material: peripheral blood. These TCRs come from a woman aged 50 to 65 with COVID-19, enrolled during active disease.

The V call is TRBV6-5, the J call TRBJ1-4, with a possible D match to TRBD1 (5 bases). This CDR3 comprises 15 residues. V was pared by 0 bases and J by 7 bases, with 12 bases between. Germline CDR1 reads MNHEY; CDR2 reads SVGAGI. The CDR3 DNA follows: TGTGCCAGCAGTTACTCGGGCGGGGCAGGTGAAAAACTGTTTTTT. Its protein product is CASSYSGGAGEKLFF.

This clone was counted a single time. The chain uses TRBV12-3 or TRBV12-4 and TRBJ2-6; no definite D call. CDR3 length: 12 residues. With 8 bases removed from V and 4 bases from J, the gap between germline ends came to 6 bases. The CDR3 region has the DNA TGTGCCAGCGCTGGCGGGGCCAACGTCCTGACTTTC. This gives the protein CASAGGANVLTF.

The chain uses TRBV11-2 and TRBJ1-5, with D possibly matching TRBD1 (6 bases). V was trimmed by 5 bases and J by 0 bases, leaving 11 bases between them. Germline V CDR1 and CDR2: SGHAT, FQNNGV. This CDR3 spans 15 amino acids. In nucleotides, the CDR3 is TGTGCCAGCAGCCAGGGACAACTTAGCAATCAGCCCCAGCATTTT. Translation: CASSQGQLSNQPQHF. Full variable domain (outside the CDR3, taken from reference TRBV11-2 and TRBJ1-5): EAGVAQSPRYKIIEKRQSVAFWCNPISGHATLYWYQQILGQGPKLLIQFQNNGVVDDSQLPKDRFSAERLKGVDSTLKIQPAKLEDSAVYLCASSQGQLSNQPQHFGDGTRLSIL.